These T cell receptor beta chains were read from a single sample in a study of Graves' ophthalmopathy and Graves' hyperthyroidism. TCRdb recomputed calls from the multiplex PCR reads with MiXCR, one row per CDR3 protein. The table includes some 750,000 distinct CDR3 sequences, roughly two fifths detected once. Sequencing was performed on peripheral blood. These receptors came from an adult man with Graves' ophthalmopathy. Both conserved end residues are part of each CDR3. D genes are given only for firm matches. Clone size is shown for a subset of rows, as once, few, many or a class of expanded clone.

j_call,clone_size,d_call,v_call,cdr3_length,cdr3_nt,cdr3_aa
TRBJ2-7,many,NA,TRBV2,15,TGTGCCAGCAAAAAGCTCAGACAGGAACCCTACGAGCAGTACTTC,CASKKLRQEPYEQYF
TRBJ1-2,few,NA,TRBV10-3,15,TGTGCCAGCACCGGGACCCAGAGGGATAACTATGGCTACACCTTC,CASTGTQRDNYGYTF
TRBJ1-2,NA,TRBD1,TRBV20-1,14,TGCAGTGCTTATGACCGGGACAGGGGGATCGGCTACACCTTC,CSAYDRDRGIGYTF
TRBJ2-7,few,TRBD1,TRBV30,13,TGTGCCTGGAGTGAGGGACAGGGATCCGAGCAGTACTTC,CAWSEGQGSEQYF
TRBJ1-2,few,TRBD1,TRBV5-6,13,TGTGCCAGTCACCGGGACAGGAACTATGGCTACACCTTC,CASHRDRNYGYTF
TRBJ2-7,few,TRBD1,TRBV7-8,16,TGTGCCAGCAGCTCCTCCGGGACAGGTAAAACCTACGAGCAGTACTTC,CASSSSGTGKTYEQYF
TRBJ2-7,NA,NA,TRBV14,15,TGTGCCAGCAGCCCCTCAGGGGCCTCCACCTACGAGCAGTACTTC,CASSPSGASTYEQYF
TRBJ1-2,many,NA,TRBV7-9,16,TGTGCCAGCACCCCACCCTCTCCGACAGGCGGTTATGGCTACACCTTC,CASTPPSPTGGYGYTF
TRBJ1-6,NA,NA,TRBV5-1,18,TGCGCCAGCAGCTTGGATCTGTCAGGGGACACCATCTCGGCACCCCTCCACTTT,CASSLDLSGDTISAPLHF
TRBJ2-7,NA,TRBD2,TRBV20-1,12,TGCAGTGCTAGAGGACTAGCTAATGAGCAGTACTTC,CSARGLANEQYF
TRBJ1-1,few,TRBD1,TRBV20-1,13,TGCAGTGCAAACTACAGGGGGCGAACTGAAGCTTTCTTT,CSANYRGRTEAFF
TRBJ1-1,NA,NA,TRBV10-3,13,TGTGCCATCAGTGAAGCTATGATTGGCGAAGCTTTCTTT,CAISEAMIGEAFF
TRBJ1-2,many,NA,TRBV20-1,13,TGCAGTGCTAGATGGAGGGTGATCTATGGCTACACCTTC,CSARWRVIYGYTF
TRBJ1-5,NA,NA,TRBV24-1,14,TGTGCCACCAGTGACCCGAAGCAGGGTCAGCCCCAGCATTTT,CATSDPKQGQPQHF
TRBJ1-2,few,NA,TRBV7-6,15,TGTGCCAGCAGCTCGGACAGCGGGGGCGGCTATGGCTACACCTTC,CASSSDSGGGYGYTF
TRBJ2-7,few,TRBD1,TRBV5-1,17,TGCGCCAGCAGCTTGTTTTCGACTGGACAGGGGGACTACGAGCAGTACTTC,CASSLFSTGQGDYEQYF
TRBJ1-2,many,NA,TRBV7-9,15,TGTGCCAGCAGCCCCATGCTATCGGGGATTGGTGGCTACACCTTC,CASSPMLSGIGGYTF
TRBJ1-2,NA,NA,TRBV24-1,13,TGTGCCGCCAGTGACGACAGTAACTACGGCTACACCTTC,CAASDDSNYGYTF
TRBJ2-7,few,NA,TRBV6-1,12,TGTGCCAGCAGTGAAGCGTATGACGAGCAGTACTTC,CASSEAYDEQYF